In this sample, the clone carrying this T cell receptor (beta chain) turned up a few times. Its antigen is not identified. Uncontrolled infections, pregnancy, lactation or other autoimmune diseases led to patient exclusion. Amplification targeted the TCR beta CDR3 regions, with RNA transcripts as the source material. The authors performed first-round RT-PCR with HTBI primers and then a second-round multiplex PCR. TCRdb recomputed calls from the multiplex PCR reads with MiXCR, one row per CDR3 protein. The data hold around 1.1 million distinct CDR3 sequences, with less than 45% observed a single time. The V end was cut by 2 bases, the J end by 1 base, with 12 bases between. The CDR3 covers 16 residues. In germline, CDR1 is DFQATT, CDR2 SNEGSKA (reference sequence). This sample was taken from a study of Graves' ophthalmopathy and Graves' hyperthyroidism. Study results and limitations: Cross-validated, the 13-signature model showed 87.88%/81.08% sensitivity/specificity, and 80%/75% in the test set. Both a roughly 65% sensitivity and a 72.22% specificity characterized the model's predictions of ophthalmopathy progression. Detection in blood was also observed for most expanded thyroid clonotypes above 0.001 frequency.

This TCR was recovered from an adult man with Graves' hyperthyroidism. Source material: peripheral blood or thyroid tissue (not recorded which). The chain joins TRBV20-1 to TRBJ2-6, with unresolved D. The chain's CDR3 is CSARKGHSSGANVLTF. Here the CDR3 DNA reads TGCAGTGCTAGAAAAGGCCACAGTTCTGGGGCCAACGTCCTGACTTTC.